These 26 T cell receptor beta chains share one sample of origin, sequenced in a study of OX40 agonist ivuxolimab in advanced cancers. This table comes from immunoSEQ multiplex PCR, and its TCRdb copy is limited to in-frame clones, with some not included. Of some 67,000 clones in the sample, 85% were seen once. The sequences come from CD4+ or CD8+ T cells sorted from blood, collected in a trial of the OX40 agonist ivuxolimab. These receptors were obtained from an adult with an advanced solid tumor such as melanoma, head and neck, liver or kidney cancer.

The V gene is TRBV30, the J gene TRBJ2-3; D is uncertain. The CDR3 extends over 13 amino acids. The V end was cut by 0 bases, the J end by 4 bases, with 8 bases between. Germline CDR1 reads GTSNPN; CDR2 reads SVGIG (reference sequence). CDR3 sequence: CAWSVRAADTQYF. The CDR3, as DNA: TGTGCCTGGAGTGTACGGGCAGCAGATACGCAGTATTTT.

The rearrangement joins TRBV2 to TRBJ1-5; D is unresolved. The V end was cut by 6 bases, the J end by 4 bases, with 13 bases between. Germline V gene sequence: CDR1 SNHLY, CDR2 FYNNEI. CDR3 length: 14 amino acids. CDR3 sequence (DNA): TGTGCCAGCAGAGACCCGGGTTGGAATCAGCCCCAGCATTTT. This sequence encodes CASRDPGWNQPQHF.

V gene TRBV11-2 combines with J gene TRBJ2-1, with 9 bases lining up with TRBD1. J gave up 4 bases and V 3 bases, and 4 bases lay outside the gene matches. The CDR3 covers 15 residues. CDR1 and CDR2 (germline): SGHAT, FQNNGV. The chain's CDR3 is CASSFTGGAYNEQFF. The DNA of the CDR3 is TGTGCCAGCAGCTTCACAGGGGGCGCGTACAATGAGCAGTTCTTC.

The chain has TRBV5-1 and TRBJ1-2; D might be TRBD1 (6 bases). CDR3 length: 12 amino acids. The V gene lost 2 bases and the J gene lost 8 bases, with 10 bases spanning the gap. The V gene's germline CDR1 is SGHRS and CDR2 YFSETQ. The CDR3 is CASSLTGKGYTF. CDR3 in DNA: TGCGCCAGCAGCTTAACAGGGAAAGGCTACACCTTC.

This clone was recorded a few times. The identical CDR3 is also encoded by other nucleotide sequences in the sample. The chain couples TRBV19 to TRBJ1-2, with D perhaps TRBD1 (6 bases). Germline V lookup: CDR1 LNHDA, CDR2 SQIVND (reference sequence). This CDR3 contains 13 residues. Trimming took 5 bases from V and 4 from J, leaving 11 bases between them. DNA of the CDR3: TGTGCCAGTAGTCCTCGGGACACCTATGGCTACACCTTC. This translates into CASSPRDTYGYTF.

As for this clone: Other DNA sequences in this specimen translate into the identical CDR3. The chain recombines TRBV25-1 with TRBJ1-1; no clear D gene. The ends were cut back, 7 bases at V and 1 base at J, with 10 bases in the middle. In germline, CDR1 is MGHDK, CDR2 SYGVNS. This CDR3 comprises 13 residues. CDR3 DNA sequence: TGTGCCAGCACCCCCCCTACGAACACTGAAGCTTTCTTT. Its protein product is CASTPPTNTEAFF.

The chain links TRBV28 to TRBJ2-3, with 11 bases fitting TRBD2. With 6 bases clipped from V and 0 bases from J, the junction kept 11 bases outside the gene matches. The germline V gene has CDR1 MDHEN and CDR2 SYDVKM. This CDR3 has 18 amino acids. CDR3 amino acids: CASSRLAGGPQSTDTQYF. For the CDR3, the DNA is TGTGCCAGCAGCCGTTTAGCGGGAGGGCCCCAAAGCACAGATACGCAGTATTTT. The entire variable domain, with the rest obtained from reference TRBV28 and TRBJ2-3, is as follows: DVKVTQSSRYLVKRTGEKVFLECVQDMDHENMFWYRQDPGLGLRLIYFSYDVKMKEKGDIPEGYSVSREKKERFSLILESASTNQTSMYLCASSRLAGGPQSTDTQYFGPGTRLTVL.

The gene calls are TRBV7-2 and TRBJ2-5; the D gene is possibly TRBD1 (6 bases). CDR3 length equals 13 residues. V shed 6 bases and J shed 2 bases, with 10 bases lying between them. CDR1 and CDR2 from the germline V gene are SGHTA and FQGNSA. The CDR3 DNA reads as TGTGCCAGCAGTCCCGGACAGCAAGAGACCCAGTACTTC. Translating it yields CASSPGQQETQYF.

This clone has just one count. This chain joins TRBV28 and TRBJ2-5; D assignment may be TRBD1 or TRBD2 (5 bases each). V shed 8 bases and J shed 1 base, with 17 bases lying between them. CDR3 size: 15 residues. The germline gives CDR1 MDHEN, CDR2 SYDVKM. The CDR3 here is CASPGPDRAQETQYF. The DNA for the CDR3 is TGTGCCAGCCCGGGGCCTGACCGGGCCCAAGAGACCCAGTACTTC.

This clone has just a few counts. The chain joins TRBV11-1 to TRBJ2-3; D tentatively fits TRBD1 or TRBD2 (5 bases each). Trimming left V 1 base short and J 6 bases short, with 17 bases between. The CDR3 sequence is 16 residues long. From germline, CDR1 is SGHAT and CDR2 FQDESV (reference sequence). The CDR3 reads CASSLGRTGRRDTQYF. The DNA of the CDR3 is TGTGCCAGCAGCTTAGGCAGGACGGGGCGCCGGGATACGCAGTATTTT.

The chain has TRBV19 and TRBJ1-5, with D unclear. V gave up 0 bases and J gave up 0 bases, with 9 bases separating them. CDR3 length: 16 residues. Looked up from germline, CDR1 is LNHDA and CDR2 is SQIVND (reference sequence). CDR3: CASSIDRSASNQPQHF. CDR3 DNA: TGTGCCAGTAGTATAGATCGTTCAGCTAGCAATCAGCCCCAGCATTTT.

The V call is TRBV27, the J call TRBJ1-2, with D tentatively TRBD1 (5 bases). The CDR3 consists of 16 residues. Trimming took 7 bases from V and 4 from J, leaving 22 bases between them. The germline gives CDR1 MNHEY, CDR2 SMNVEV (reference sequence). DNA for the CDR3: TGTGCCAGCACCTCAGCACCGGGACCGAGAACCTATGGCTACACCTTC. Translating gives CASTSAPGPRTYGYTF.

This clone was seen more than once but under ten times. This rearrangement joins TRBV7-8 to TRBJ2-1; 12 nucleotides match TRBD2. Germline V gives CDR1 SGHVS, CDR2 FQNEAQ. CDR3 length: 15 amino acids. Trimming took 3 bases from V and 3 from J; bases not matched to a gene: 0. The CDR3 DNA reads TGTGCCAGCAGCTTGGGACTAGCGGGCTACAATGAGCAGTTCTTC. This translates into CASSLGLAGYNEQFF.

The CDR3 nucleotides are TGTGCCAGCAGCCCACGACCACGGGGCACCGGGGAGCTGTTTTTT. This gives the protein CASSPRPRGTGELFF. This chain links TRBV11-2 with TRBJ2-2; a possible D gene is TRBD2 (5 bases). From germline, CDR1 is SGHAT and CDR2 FQNNGV. The ends were cut back, 5 bases at V and 4 bases at J, with 14 bases in the middle. There are 15 residues in the CDR3.

CDR3 nucleotide sequence: TGTGCTAGTGGTTTGATAAATGTGGGAGACGGGACAGCGGCCTACGAGCAGTACTTC. Protein product: CASGLINVGDGTAAYEQYF. J is TRBJ2-7 and V is TRBV12-5; TRBD1 aligns across 7 bases. From germline, CDR1 is LGHNT and CDR2 FRNRAP. J lost 2 bases, V lost 2 bases, and 18 bases had no gene match. The CDR3 has 19 residues.

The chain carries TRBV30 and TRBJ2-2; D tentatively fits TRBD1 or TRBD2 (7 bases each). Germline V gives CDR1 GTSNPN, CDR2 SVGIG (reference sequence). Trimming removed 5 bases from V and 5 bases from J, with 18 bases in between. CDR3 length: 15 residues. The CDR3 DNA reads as TGTGCCTGGGGGAGGGGGCGGCGAACTACCGGGGAGCTGTTTTTT. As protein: CAWGRGRRTTGELFF.

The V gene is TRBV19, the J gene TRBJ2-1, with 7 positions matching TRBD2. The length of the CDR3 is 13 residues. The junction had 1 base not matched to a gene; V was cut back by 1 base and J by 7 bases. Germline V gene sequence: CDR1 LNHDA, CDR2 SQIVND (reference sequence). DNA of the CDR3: TGTGCCAGTAGTATAGGGGGAGGGAATGAGCAGTTCTTC. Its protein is CASSIGGGNEQFF.

The CDR3 loop is CASSYGQGYEQFF. In DNA form, the CDR3 reads TGTGCCAGCAGTTACGGTCAGGGCTATGAGCAGTTCTTC. This rearrangement joins TRBV6-6 to TRBJ2-1; D possibly corresponds to TRBD1 (5 bases). The V end lost 2 bases, the J end lost 8 bases, and 10 bases lay between the germline ends. Germline V gene sequence: CDR1 MNHNY, CDR2 SVGAGI (reference sequence). The CDR3 extends over 13 amino acids.

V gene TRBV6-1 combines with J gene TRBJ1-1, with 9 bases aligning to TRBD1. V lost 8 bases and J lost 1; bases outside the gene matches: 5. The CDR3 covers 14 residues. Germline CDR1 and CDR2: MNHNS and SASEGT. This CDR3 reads CASHRTGENTEAFF. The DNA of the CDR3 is TGTGCCAGCCATCGGACAGGGGAGAACACTGAAGCTTTCTTT.

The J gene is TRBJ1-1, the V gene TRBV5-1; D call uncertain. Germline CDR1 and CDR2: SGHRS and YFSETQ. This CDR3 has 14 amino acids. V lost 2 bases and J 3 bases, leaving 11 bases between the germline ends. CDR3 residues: CASSFSGPDTEAFF. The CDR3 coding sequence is TGCGCCAGCAGCTTTTCCGGCCCTGACACTGAAGCTTTCTTT.

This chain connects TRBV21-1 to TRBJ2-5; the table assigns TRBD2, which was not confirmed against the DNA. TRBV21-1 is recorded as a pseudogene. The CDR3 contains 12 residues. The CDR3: CASTREVETQYF. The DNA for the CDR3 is TGTGCCAGCACCCGAGAGGTAGAGACCCAGTACTTC.

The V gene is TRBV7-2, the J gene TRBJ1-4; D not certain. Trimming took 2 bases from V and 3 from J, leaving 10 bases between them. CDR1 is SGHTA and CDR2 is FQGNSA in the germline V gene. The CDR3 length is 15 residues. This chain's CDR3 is CASSLLDAANEKLFF. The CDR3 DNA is TGTGCCAGCAGCTTATTGGACGCAGCTAATGAAAAACTGTTTTTT.

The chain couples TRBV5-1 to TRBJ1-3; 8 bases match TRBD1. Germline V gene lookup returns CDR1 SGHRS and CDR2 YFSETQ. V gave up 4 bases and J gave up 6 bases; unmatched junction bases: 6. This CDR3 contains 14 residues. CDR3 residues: CASSHGQGLNTIYF. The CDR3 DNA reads TGCGCCAGCAGCCACGGACAGGGCCTAAACACCATATATTTT.

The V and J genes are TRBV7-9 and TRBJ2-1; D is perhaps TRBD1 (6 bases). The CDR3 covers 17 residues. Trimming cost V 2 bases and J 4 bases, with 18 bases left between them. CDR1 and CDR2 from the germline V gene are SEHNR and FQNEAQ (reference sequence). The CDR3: CASSLLDSRTLYNEQFF. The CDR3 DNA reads TGTGCCAGCAGCTTACTGGACAGCCGCACCTTATACAATGAGCAGTTCTTC.

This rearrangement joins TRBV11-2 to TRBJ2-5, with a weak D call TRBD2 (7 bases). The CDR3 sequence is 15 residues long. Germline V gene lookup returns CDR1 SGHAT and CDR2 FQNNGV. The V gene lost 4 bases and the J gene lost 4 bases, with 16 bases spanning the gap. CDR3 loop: CASSSRGGVGETQYF. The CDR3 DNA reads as TGTGCCAGCAGCTCTAGGGGGGGAGTAGGAGAGACCCAGTACTTC.

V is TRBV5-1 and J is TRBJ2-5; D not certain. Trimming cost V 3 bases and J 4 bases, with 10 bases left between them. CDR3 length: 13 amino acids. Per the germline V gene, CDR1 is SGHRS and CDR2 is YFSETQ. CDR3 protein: CASSSDERETQYF. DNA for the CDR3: TGCGCCAGCAGCTCGGACGAGCGAGAGACCCAGTACTTC.